This T cell receptor beta chain was sequenced in a study of beta chain features in type 1 diabetes. Overall study results and limits: Naive, central memory and regulatory TCRB repertoires appeared more similar among patients than healthy donors. Cells with high TCR expression could be over-represented when cDNA is sequenced.

CDR1 is DFQATT, CDR2 SNEGSKA, per germline (reference sequence). The CDR3 is made up of 11 amino acids. With 7 bases removed from V and 3 bases from J, the gap between germline ends came to 7 bases. Of note for this clone: The antigen remains unidentified.

CD4+ naive, central memory, regulatory and stem cell-like memory cells were sorted via CD45RO/CCR7/CD25/CD127/CD95/CD27. The isolated RNA, all of it, was reverse transcribed, so expressed TCRB transcripts were what got sequenced. About 3.57 million reads per sample were averaged for naive, central memory and regulatory samples. The data were produced by immunoSEQ multiplex PCR, yet TCRdb's version contains in-frame clones alone and is incomplete. Of 140,000 to 150,000 clones in the sample, roughly 50% were seen once. This chain joins TRBV20-1 and TRBJ1-5; a possible D gene is TRBD1 (5 bases). The sequence derives from a man in his late teens or twenties in good health. Material for sequencing was Tregs from blood. CDR3 in amino acids: CSVQDNQPQHF. CDR3 bases: TGCAGTGTACAGGACAATCAGCCCCAGCATTTT.